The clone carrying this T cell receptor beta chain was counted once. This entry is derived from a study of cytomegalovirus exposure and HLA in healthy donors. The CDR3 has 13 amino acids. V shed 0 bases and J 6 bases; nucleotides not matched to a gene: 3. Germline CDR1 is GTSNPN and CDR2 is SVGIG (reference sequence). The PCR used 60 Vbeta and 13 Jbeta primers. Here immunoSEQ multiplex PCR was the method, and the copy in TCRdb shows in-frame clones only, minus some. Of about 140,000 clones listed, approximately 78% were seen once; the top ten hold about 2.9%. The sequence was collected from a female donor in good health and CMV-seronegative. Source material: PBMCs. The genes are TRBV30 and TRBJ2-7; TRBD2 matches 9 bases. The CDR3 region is CAWSVRREGEQYF. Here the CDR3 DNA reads TGTGCCTGGAGTGTACGGCGGGAGGGCGAGCAGTACTTC.